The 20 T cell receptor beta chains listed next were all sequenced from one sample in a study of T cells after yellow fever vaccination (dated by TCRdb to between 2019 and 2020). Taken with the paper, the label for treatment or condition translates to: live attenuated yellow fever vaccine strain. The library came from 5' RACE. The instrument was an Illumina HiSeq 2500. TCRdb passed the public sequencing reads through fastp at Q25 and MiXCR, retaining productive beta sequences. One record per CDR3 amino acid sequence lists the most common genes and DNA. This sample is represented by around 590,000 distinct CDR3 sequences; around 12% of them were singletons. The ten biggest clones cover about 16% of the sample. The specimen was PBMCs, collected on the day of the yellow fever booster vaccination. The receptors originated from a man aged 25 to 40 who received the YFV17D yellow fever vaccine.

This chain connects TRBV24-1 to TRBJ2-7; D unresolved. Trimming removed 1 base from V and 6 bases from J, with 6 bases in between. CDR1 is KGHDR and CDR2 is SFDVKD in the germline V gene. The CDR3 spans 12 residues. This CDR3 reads CATSDLGFEQYF. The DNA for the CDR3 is TGTGCCACCAGTGATTTAGGGTTCGAGCAGTACTTC.

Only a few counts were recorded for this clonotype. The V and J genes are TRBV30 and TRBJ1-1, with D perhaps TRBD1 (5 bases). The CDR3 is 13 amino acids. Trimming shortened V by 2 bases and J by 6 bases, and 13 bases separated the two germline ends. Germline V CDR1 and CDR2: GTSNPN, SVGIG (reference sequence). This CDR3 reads CAWSPSQGSEAFF. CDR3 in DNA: TGTGCCTGGAGTCCATCCCAGGGCTCTGAAGCTTTCTTT.

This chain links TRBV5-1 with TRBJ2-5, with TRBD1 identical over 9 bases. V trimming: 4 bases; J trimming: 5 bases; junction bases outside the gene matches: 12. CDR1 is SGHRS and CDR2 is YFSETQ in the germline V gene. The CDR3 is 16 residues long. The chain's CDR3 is CASSRNVQGAGETQYF. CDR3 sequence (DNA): TGCGCCAGCAGCCGAAACGTACAGGGGGCAGGCGAGACCCAGTACTTC. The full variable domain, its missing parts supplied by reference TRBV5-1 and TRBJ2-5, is KAGVTQTPRYLIKTRGQQVTLSCSPISGHRSVSWYQQTPGQGLQFLFEYFSETQRNKGNFPGRFSGRQFSNSRSEMNVSTLELGDSALYLCASSRNVQGAGETQYFGPGTRLLVL.

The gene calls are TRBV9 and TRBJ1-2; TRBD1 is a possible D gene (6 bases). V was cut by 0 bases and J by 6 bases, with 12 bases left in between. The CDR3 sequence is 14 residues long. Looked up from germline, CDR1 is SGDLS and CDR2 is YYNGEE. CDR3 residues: CASSVGGRTDGYTF. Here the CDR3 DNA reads TGTGCCAGCAGCGTAGGTGGACGGACAGATGGCTACACCTTC.

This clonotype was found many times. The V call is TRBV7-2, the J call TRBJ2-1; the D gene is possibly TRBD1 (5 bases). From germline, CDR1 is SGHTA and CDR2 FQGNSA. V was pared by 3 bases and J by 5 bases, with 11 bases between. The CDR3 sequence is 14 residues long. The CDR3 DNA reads TGTGCCAGCAGCTTTCAGGGCGGAAACAATGAGCAGTTCTTC. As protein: CASSFQGGNNEQFF.

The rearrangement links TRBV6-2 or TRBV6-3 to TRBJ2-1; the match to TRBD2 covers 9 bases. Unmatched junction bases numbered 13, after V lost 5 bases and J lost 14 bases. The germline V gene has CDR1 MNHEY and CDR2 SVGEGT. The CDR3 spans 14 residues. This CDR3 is CASSQNLAGEREFF. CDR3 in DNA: TGTGCCAGCAGTCAAAATTTAGCGGGAGAAAGGGAGTTCTTC.

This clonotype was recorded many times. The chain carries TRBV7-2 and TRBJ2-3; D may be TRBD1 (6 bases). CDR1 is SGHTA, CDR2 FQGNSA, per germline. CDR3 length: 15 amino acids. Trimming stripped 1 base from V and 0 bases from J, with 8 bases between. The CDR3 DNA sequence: TGTGCCAGCAGCTTAGGCAGGGGAAGCACAGATACGCAGTATTTT. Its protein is CASSLGRGSTDTQYF.

DNA of the CDR3: TGCGCCAGCAGCTGGGACAGCTATGGCTACACCTTC. Amino acids: CASSWDSYGYTF. The chain has TRBV5-1 and TRBJ1-2; 7 bases fit TRBD1. Germline lookup yields CDR1 SGHRS and CDR2 YFSETQ. V dropped 3 bases and J dropped 4; count of bases not matched to a gene: 0. This CDR3 region has 12 residues.

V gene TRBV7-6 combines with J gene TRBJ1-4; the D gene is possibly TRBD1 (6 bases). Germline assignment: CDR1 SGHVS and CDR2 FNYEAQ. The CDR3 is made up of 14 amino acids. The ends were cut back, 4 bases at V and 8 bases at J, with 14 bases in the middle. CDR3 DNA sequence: TGTGCCAGCAGCTCGGACGCCGGGGGCGAAAAACTGTTTTTT. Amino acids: CASSSDAGGEKLFF.

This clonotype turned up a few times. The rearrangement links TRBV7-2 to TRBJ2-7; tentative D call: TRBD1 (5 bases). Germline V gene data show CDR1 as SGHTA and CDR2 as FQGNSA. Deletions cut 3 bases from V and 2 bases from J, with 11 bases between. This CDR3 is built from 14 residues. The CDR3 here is CASSFRQNTYEQYF. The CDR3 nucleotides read TGTGCCAGCAGCTTTCGACAGAATACCTACGAGCAGTACTTC.

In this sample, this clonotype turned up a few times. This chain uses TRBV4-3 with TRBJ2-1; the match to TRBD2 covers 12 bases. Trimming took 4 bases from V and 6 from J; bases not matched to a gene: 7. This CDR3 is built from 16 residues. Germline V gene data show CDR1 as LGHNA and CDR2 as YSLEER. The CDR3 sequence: CASSPTQTSGSNEQFF. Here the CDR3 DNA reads TGCGCCAGCAGCCCGACCCAGACTAGCGGGAGCAATGAGCAGTTCTTC.

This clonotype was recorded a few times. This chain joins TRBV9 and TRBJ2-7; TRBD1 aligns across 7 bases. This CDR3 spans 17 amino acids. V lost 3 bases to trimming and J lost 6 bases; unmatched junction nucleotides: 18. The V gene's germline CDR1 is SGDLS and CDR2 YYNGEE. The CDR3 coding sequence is TGTGCCAGCAGCGATAGAATCGGGACAGAGGGGTTCTCCGAGCAGTACTTC. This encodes CASSDRIGTEGFSEQYF.

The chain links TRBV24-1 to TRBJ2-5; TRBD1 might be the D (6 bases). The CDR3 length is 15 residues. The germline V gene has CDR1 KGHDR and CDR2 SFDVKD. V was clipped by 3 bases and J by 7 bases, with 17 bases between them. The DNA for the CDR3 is TGTGCCACCAGTGATCCGAGACAGGTTCCAGGGACCCAGTACTTC. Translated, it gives CATSDPRQVPGTQYF.

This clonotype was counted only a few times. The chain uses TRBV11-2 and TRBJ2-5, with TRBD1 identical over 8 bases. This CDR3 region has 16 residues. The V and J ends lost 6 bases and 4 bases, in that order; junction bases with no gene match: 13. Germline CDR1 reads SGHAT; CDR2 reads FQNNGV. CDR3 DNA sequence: TGTGCCAGCAGTTATCGCCTCGGGACAGGCCGAGAGACCCAGTACTTC. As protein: CASSYRLGTGRETQYF.

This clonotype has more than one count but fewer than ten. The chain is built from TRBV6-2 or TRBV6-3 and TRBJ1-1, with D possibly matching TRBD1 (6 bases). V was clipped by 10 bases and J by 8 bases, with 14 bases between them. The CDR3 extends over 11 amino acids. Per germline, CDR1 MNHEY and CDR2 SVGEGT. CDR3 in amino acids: CATGGAVEAFF. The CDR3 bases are TGTGCCACCGGGGGCGCGGTCGAAGCTTTCTTT.

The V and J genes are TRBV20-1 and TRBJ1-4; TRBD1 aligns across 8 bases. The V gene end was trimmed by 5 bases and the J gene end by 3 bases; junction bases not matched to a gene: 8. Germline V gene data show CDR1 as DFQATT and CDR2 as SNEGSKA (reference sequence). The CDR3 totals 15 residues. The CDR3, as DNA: TGCAGTGCTCCTTCAGGGGGCAGCGCTAATGAAAAACTGTTTTTT. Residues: CSAPSGGSANEKLFF.

CDR3 sequence reads: CASSVVGSGTEAFF. CDR3 nucleotide sequence: TGCGCCAGCAGCGTCGTCGGTAGCGGCACTGAAGCTTTCTTT. The chain uses TRBV5-1 and TRBJ1-1; unclear D gene. CDR1 and CDR2 from the germline V gene are SGHRS and YFSETQ. Trimming shortened V by 4 bases and J by 4 bases, and 14 bases separated the two germline ends. There are 14 residues in the CDR3.

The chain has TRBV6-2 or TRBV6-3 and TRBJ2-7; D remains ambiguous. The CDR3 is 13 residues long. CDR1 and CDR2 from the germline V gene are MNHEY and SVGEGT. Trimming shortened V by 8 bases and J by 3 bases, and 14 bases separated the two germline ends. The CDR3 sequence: CASRDGLSYEQYF. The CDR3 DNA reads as TGTGCCAGCCGAGATGGGTTGAGCTACGAGCAGTACTTC.

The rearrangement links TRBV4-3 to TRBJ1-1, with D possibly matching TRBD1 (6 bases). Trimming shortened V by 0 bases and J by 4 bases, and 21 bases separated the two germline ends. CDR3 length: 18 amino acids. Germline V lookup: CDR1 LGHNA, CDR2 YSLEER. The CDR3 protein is CASSQDWGLTIRGTEAFF. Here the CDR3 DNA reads TGCGCCAGCAGCCAAGATTGGGGGCTAACAATTCGGGGCACTGAAGCTTTCTTT.

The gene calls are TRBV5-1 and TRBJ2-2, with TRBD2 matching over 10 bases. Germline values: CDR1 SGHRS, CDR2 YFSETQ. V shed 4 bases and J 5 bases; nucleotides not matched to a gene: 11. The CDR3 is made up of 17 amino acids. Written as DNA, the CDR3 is TGCGCCAGCAGCGCCTCTAGCGGGAGCCTCCGTACCGGGGAGCTGTTTTTT. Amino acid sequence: CASSASSGSLRTGELFF.